The rows below give T cell receptor beta chains drawn from one sample of a study of T-cell memory formation after mild COVID-19. TCRdb re-analysed the 5' RACE reads in MiXCR, keeping a single row per CDR3 protein. The sample lists around 440,000 distinct CDR3 sequences, 15% to 20% occurring once. The sample comprised PBMCs or a T cell subset sorted from them (not recorded which). Receptors were obtained from an adult woman who had mild COVID-19 (a few samples of this study predate the infection). Cell type and time point are not known. Both conserved end residues are part of each CDR3.

15,TRBV4-3,CASSQRTGRGVDKTF
14,TRBV9,CASSVAGYMETQYF
15,TRBV7-9,CASSLRRETSDTQYF
15,TRBV23-1,CASGSLDGLEETQYF
16,TRBV12-3/TRBV12-4,CASSPSAGTLGRTQYF
14,TRBV12-3/TRBV12-4,CASSLEGLVSEQYF
13,TRBV20-1,CSARDLTTYEQYF
15,TRBV19,CASSPWGTPQETQYF
15,TRBV14,CASSQDGSSYNEQFF
14,TRBV12-3/TRBV12-4,CASRSNSGGNTIYF
17,TRBV24-1,CATSDHRGLGSNQPQHF
14,TRBV23-1,CASSPPGLADTQYF
13,TRBV29-1,CSAQQGTQETQYF
21,TRBV27,CASSLSPRLAGEVSKYNEQFF
14,TRBV7-3,CASSKGLAGDTQYF
16,TRBV18,CASSPSQGFSGNTIYF
13,TRBV20-1,CSASSWLNQPQHF
16,TRBV3-1,CASSQVHEGGAYEQYF
13,TRBV5-1,CASSLDDQETQYF
14,TRBV5-4,CASSAGTSNEKLFF
13,TRBV4-1,CASSQLGVETQYF
16,TRBV7-6,CASSSPGQGRNTEAFF
16,TRBV20-1,CSASPWGGGITNEQFF
17,TRBV10-3,CAISEVSGRRSLYEQYF
16,TRBV15,CATSRDGIRTNEKLFF
10,TRBV20-1,CSASEVFGTF
15,TRBV2,CASSARQGAGETQYF
14,TRBV19,CASSADRSGQPQNF
10,TRBV29-1,CSVLPYEQYF
16,TRBV11-2,CASSSFGASGSNEQFF
15,TRBV28,CASSLTGTGNNEQFF
16,TRBV9,CASSPVSSGAPRGYTF
15,TRBV12-3/TRBV12-4,CASSSATPNTGELFF
17,TRBV11-2,CASSSEKQASSYNEQFF
15,TRBV5-5,CASSRGSGGYNEQFF
12,TRBV29-1,CSVGTTNEKLFF
16,TRBV6-2/TRBV6-3,CASSYSLTGSGEKLFF
13,TRBV12-3/TRBV12-4,CASSLPSTDTQYF
14,TRBV2,CASYRDGDTGELFF
13,TRBV7-9,CAIRHTGGNEAFF
15,TRBV5-4,CASCSGQARTYGYTF
12,TRBV12-3/TRBV12-4,CASSLSRSGQYF
16,TRBV7-2,CASSLDWSVRGSGYTF
15,TRBV4-3,CASSQDLDSYNEQFF
15,TRBV12-3/TRBV12-4,CASSFGSSGANVLTF
14,TRBV7-3,CASRLSGAGDEQFF
11,TRBV12-3/TRBV12-4,CASRQTAEQYF
15,TRBV5-4,CASSSTVAGGDEQYF
17,TRBV6-5,CASSRTPGQGHTGELFF
14,TRBV25-1,CASSVENASRPQHF
16,TRBV5-6,CASSSDLGLTFGELFF
15,TRBV25-1,CASSVRGLAEETQYF
15,TRBV5-1,CASSLAGAPTDTQYF
18,TRBV6-2/TRBV6-3,CASNHLSIGSGKYNEQFF
15,TRBV27,CASSLWAGGNQPQHF
14,TRBV5-4,CASSFRREQDTQYF
13,TRBV29-1,CSVTGQGSYGYTF
16,TRBV5-1,CASSLGVMGGNNEQFF